A selection of T cell receptor beta chains follows, all from one sample in a study of T cell repertoires in cytomegalovirus infection. A single record per CDR3 protein comes from TCRdb applying MiXCR to the reads. The sample carries tens of thousands of distinct CDR3 sequences, less than 4.5% recorded once. Sequenced sample: PBMCs. Source of these receptors: a human donor in good health (CMV status not recorded). Some clones in this sample may be carry-over from other donors' samples. CDR3s include the opening cysteine and the closing phenylalanine or tryptophan. The order of the fields is CDR3 DNA, CDR3 protein, clone size, D gene, V gene, J gene. The D gene is left open where the match is weak. Clone size, where shown, is once, few, many, or a class for clones that have expanded.

CDR3nt: TGTGCCAGCAGCTTAACAAGACAGCGTCGAACTAGCACAGATACGCAGTATTTT
CDR3aa: CASSLTRQRRTSTDTQYF
abundance: many
d_gene: -
v_gene: TRBV7-2
j_gene: TRBJ2-3

CDR3nt: TGCGCCAGCAGCCGCGTCCGGGACGGATCCAATGAGCAGTTCTTC
CDR3aa: CASSRVRDGSNEQFF
abundance: many
d_gene: -
v_gene: TRBV4-3
j_gene: TRBJ2-1

CDR3nt: TGTGCCAGCAGCGGGACGGGGGGCTTCGACAATGAGCAGTTCTTC
CDR3aa: CASSGTGGFDNEQFF
abundance: many
d_gene: -
v_gene: TRBV7-8
j_gene: TRBJ2-1

CDR3nt: TGTGCCAGCAGGGTGACGTCCGGGGAGCTGTTTTTT
CDR3aa: CASRVTSGELFF
abundance: many
d_gene: -
v_gene: TRBV28
j_gene: TRBJ2-2

CDR3nt: TGTGCCAGCAGCTTCCGGGGCAGGGAAGAGACCCAGTACTTC
CDR3aa: CASSFRGREETQYF
abundance: many
d_gene: -
v_gene: TRBV7-7
j_gene: TRBJ2-5

CDR3nt: TGTGCCAGCAGCCAGGGAATCCTCCAAGAGACCCAGTACTTC
CDR3aa: CASSQGILQETQYF
abundance: -
d_gene: -
v_gene: TRBV7-9
j_gene: TRBJ2-5

CDR3nt: TGTGCCAGCAGTGGGGGGTCAGGCGGGACTGAAGCTTTCTTT
CDR3aa: CASSGGSGGTEAFF
abundance: many
d_gene: -
v_gene: TRBV28
j_gene: TRBJ1-1

CDR3nt: TGTGCCAGCAGTTCGTACCCCCCGGGACAGGGAAGAGAGCAGTACTTC
CDR3aa: CASSSYPPGQGREQYF
abundance: many
d_gene: TRBD1
v_gene: TRBV27
j_gene: TRBJ2-7

CDR3nt: TGTGCCAGCAGTTTACCAGGCACGACCACTCTATTCACAGATACGCAGTATTTT
CDR3aa: CASSLPGTTTLFTDTQYF
abundance: many
d_gene: -
v_gene: TRBV28
j_gene: TRBJ2-3

CDR3nt: TGTGCCAGCAGCCTTAGCGGGGGACAAGAGACCCAGTACTTC
CDR3aa: CASSLSGGQETQYF
abundance: many
d_gene: TRBD2
v_gene: TRBV7-2
j_gene: TRBJ2-5

CDR3nt: TGTGCCAGCAGTTCCCCGACAGGGCGGAACACTGAAGCTTTCTTT
CDR3aa: CASSSPTGRNTEAFF
abundance: many
d_gene: TRBD1
v_gene: TRBV28
j_gene: TRBJ1-1

CDR3nt: TGCAGTGCTAGAGCCGGGCAGTTCTTC
CDR3aa: CSARAGQFF
abundance: many
d_gene: -
v_gene: TRBV20-1
j_gene: TRBJ2-1

CDR3nt: TGTGCCAGCAGGGGACTAGCGGGGGGTATAGCCTACAATGAGCAGTTCTTC
CDR3aa: CASRGLAGGIAYNEQFF
abundance: many
d_gene: TRBD2
v_gene: TRBV12-3/TRBV12-4
j_gene: TRBJ2-1

CDR3nt: TGTGCCAGCAGTTTATCTCCCGACGGTCGCTATGGCTACACCTTC
CDR3aa: CASSLSPDGRYGYTF
abundance: many
d_gene: -
v_gene: TRBV27
j_gene: TRBJ1-2

CDR3nt: TGTGCCAGCATCCCGGTAGGGGGGGCGAACACCGGGGAGCTGTTTTTT
CDR3aa: CASIPVGGANTGELFF
abundance: many
d_gene: -
v_gene: TRBV28
j_gene: TRBJ2-2

CDR3nt: TGCGCCAGCAGCTTGCTTCAGGGCTATAATTCACCCCTCCACTTT
CDR3aa: CASSLLQGYNSPLHF
abundance: many
d_gene: -
v_gene: TRBV5-1
j_gene: TRBJ1-6

CDR3nt: TGTGCCAGCAGTCGCGGGACAGGCCTTATTACAGATACGCAGTATTTT
CDR3aa: CASSRGTGLITDTQYF
abundance: many
d_gene: TRBD1
v_gene: TRBV6-2/TRBV6-3
j_gene: TRBJ2-3

CDR3nt: TGTGCCAGCAGCTCGGGACGCCACTACGAGCAGTACTTC
CDR3aa: CASSSGRHYEQYF
abundance: many
d_gene: -
v_gene: TRBV6-2/TRBV6-3
j_gene: TRBJ2-7

CDR3nt: TGCAGCGCATGGGACAGGGGCACCTCTGGGGCCAACGTCCTGACTTTC
CDR3aa: CSAWDRGTSGANVLTF
abundance: many
d_gene: TRBD1
v_gene: TRBV29-1
j_gene: TRBJ2-6

CDR3nt: TGTGCCAGCAGCTTAGATCATGAGGGCGACGAGCAGTACTTC
CDR3aa: CASSLDHEGDEQYF
abundance: many
d_gene: -
v_gene: TRBV11-2
j_gene: TRBJ2-7

CDR3nt: TGTGCCAGCAGTTCGGCTAGCGGAGGGGCAGATACGCAGTATTTT
CDR3aa: CASSSASGGADTQYF
abundance: many
d_gene: TRBD2
v_gene: TRBV6-2/TRBV6-3
j_gene: TRBJ2-3

CDR3nt: TGTGCCAGCAGCTTAGCGCGGGATTCACCCCTCCACTTT
CDR3aa: CASSLARDSPLHF
abundance: many
d_gene: -
v_gene: TRBV7-8
j_gene: TRBJ1-6

CDR3nt: TGTGCCAGCAGATCGTCTAGGGTGAATGTGGGCTACACCTTC
CDR3aa: CASRSSRVNVGYTF
abundance: many
d_gene: -
v_gene: TRBV7-2
j_gene: TRBJ1-2

CDR3nt: TGTGCCAGCAGGCCCATAAGCGGCCCTCAAGAGACCCAGTACTTC
CDR3aa: CASRPISGPQETQYF
abundance: many
d_gene: -
v_gene: TRBV6-5
j_gene: TRBJ2-5

CDR3nt: TGTGCCAGCAGTTACGACAGGGATACGCAGTATTTT
CDR3aa: CASSYDRDTQYF
abundance: many
d_gene: -
v_gene: TRBV6-5
j_gene: TRBJ2-3

CDR3nt: TGTGCCAGTAGTCCCAGACAGGGAGGATGGTCACCCCTCCACTTT
CDR3aa: CASSPRQGGWSPLHF
abundance: many
d_gene: TRBD1
v_gene: TRBV19
j_gene: TRBJ1-6

CDR3nt: TGTGCCAGCAGCCCAGCCGTATGGGGACAGGGTCTCGCTCAAACCTTC
CDR3aa: CASSPAVWGQGLAQTF
abundance: many
d_gene: TRBD1
v_gene: TRBV7-9
j_gene: TRBJ1-2

CDR3nt: TGTGCCAGTTCCACTGGGGCTGCGGGTGAGACCCAGTACTTC
CDR3aa: CASSTGAAGETQYF
abundance: many
d_gene: -
v_gene: TRBV19
j_gene: TRBJ2-5

CDR3nt: TGTGCCAGTATGGACAGTCATAGCAATCAGCCCCAGCATTTT
CDR3aa: CASMDSHSNQPQHF
abundance: many
d_gene: -
v_gene: TRBV19
j_gene: TRBJ1-5

CDR3nt: TGTGCCAGCAGCTTAAGCGGGACAGGGGGAGGTTATGAGCAGTTCTTC
CDR3aa: CASSLSGTGGGYEQFF
abundance: -
d_gene: TRBD1
v_gene: TRBV7-8
j_gene: TRBJ2-1

CDR3nt: TGTGCCAGCAGCCACGCAGCTGGGGCCAACGTCCTGACTTTC
CDR3aa: CASSHAAGANVLTF
abundance: many
d_gene: -
v_gene: TRBV3-1
j_gene: TRBJ2-6

CDR3nt: TGTGCCAGCAGCTTAGAGGCAGGGGCCCATGGCTACACCTTC
CDR3aa: CASSLEAGAHGYTF
abundance: many
d_gene: -
v_gene: TRBV7-6
j_gene: TRBJ1-2

CDR3nt: TGTGCCAGCAGTGAAGTTAGAGGGAAAGCGGGAGCTTTCTTT
CDR3aa: CASSEVRGKAGAFF
abundance: many
d_gene: -
v_gene: TRBV6-1
j_gene: TRBJ1-1

CDR3nt: TGCAGTGCTGGTTCGTTGGGGGCAGAGGGCAATCAGCCCCAGCATTTT
CDR3aa: CSAGSLGAEGNQPQHF
abundance: many
d_gene: -
v_gene: TRBV20-1
j_gene: TRBJ1-5

CDR3nt: TGTGCCAGCAGCTTAGCGGGGAAGAACACTGAAGCTTTCTTT
CDR3aa: CASSLAGKNTEAFF
abundance: many
d_gene: -
v_gene: TRBV7-3
j_gene: TRBJ1-1

CDR3nt: TGTGCCATCCGGCCGGCTAACACTGAAGCTTTCTTT
CDR3aa: CAIRPANTEAFF
abundance: many
d_gene: -
v_gene: TRBV6-8
j_gene: TRBJ1-1

CDR3nt: TGTGCCAGTAGTATGTACGGCCGCAATCAGCCCCAGCATTTT
CDR3aa: CASSMYGRNQPQHF
abundance: many
d_gene: -
v_gene: TRBV19
j_gene: TRBJ1-5

CDR3nt: TGTGCCAGCAGTGTAAACCCTTCCAAGAATGAAAAACTGTTTTTT
CDR3aa: CASSVNPSKNEKLFF
abundance: -
d_gene: -
v_gene: TRBV7-9
j_gene: TRBJ1-4

CDR3nt: TGTGCCAGCAGCCAAGCGGGGACTAGGGCCGGAAATGAGCAGTTCTTC
CDR3aa: CASSQAGTRAGNEQFF
abundance: many
d_gene: TRBD2
v_gene: TRBV3-1
j_gene: TRBJ2-1

CDR3nt: TGTGCCAGCAGTTTAGAAACCTACGAGCAGTACTTC
CDR3aa: CASSLETYEQYF
abundance: many
d_gene: -
v_gene: TRBV12-3/TRBV12-4
j_gene: TRBJ2-7

CDR3nt: TGTGCCAGCAGTCCCCGGTCACAACTAGCCAAAAACATTCAGTACTTC
CDR3aa: CASSPRSQLAKNIQYF
abundance: many
d_gene: -
v_gene: TRBV12-3/TRBV12-4
j_gene: TRBJ2-4

CDR3nt: TGCGCCAGCAGCTCCTCCCGATACACAGATACGCAGTATTTT
CDR3aa: CASSSSRYTDTQYF
abundance: many
d_gene: -
v_gene: TRBV5-1
j_gene: TRBJ2-3

CDR3nt: TGTGCCAGTAGTATGCCGGATAGAAACACCATATATTTT
CDR3aa: CASSMPDRNTIYF
abundance: many
d_gene: -
v_gene: TRBV19
j_gene: TRBJ1-3

CDR3nt: TGTGCCAGCAGCTTAAGGGGGGGCACCTACGAGCAGTACTTC
CDR3aa: CASSLRGGTYEQYF
abundance: many
d_gene: -
v_gene: TRBV7-2
j_gene: TRBJ2-7

CDR3nt: TGTGCCAGCAGTTTAGGTCCAGAAGGGGCCCTCTCTGGAAACACCATATATTTT
CDR3aa: CASSLGPEGALSGNTIYF
abundance: many
d_gene: -
v_gene: TRBV27
j_gene: TRBJ1-3

CDR3nt: TGTGCCAGCAGGGACAAGTGGAACACCGGGGAGCTGTTTTTT
CDR3aa: CASRDKWNTGELFF
abundance: many
d_gene: -
v_gene: TRBV2
j_gene: TRBJ2-2

CDR3nt: TGCGCCAGCAGCCAAGCCTTCGGGGGCTACGAGCAGTACTTC
CDR3aa: CASSQAFGGYEQYF
abundance: many
d_gene: -
v_gene: TRBV4-3
j_gene: TRBJ2-7

CDR3nt: TGTGCCAGCAGTGGGGTGACTAGATCGGAAGATACGCAGTATTTT
CDR3aa: CASSGVTRSEDTQYF
abundance: many
d_gene: -
v_gene: TRBV6-1
j_gene: TRBJ2-3